This TCR beta chain was sequenced during a study of T cell changes during pregnancy in multiple sclerosis. Measured with immunoSEQ multiplex PCR; TCRdb has only the in-frame clones, and not every one. The sample comprises around 50,000 clones, 94% of which are singletons, and around 4.7% rests with the top ten. The clonotype was recovered from a female donor with multiple sclerosis, enrolled in a pregnancy study. The sample here was CD8+ T cells from peripheral blood mononuclear cells, taken in the first trimester of pregnancy.

This CDR3 is CASSLQGSNQPQHF. The CDR3 nucleotides are TGTGCCAGCAGTTTACAGGGGTCAAATCAGCCCCAGCATTTT. The genes are TRBV27 and TRBJ1-5; D is possibly TRBD1 (6 bases). The CDR3 consists of 14 residues. The V end was cut by 2 bases, the J end by 4 bases, with 9 bases between. The germline CDR1 and CDR2 sequences are MNHEY and SMNVEV (reference sequence).